This T cell receptor (beta chain) stems from a study of cytomegalovirus exposure and HLA in healthy donors. Study-level results: Association of a missense DCLRE1C variant with TCR beta V- and J-gene trimming was reported in a later analysis.

The V end was cut by 0 bases, the J end by 0 bases, with 4 bases between. Germline V CDR1 and CDR2: SGHRS, YFSETQ. The CDR3 extends over 14 amino acids. In the PCR, 60 Vbeta and 13 Jbeta primers were used. Here immunoSEQ multiplex PCR was the method, and the copy in TCRdb shows in-frame clones only, minus some. Here the sample spans almost 95,000 clones, over 65% being singletons. Comments on this clone: The antigen is not known.

This clonotype was sampled from a man in his thirties or forties in good health and CMV-seronegative. The rearrangement links TRBV5-1 to TRBJ2-1; D call uncertain. The specimen was PBMCs. CDR3 loop: CASSLGPSYNEQFF. The DNA of the CDR3 is TGCGCCAGCAGCTTGGGGCCCTCCTACAATGAGCAGTTCTTC.